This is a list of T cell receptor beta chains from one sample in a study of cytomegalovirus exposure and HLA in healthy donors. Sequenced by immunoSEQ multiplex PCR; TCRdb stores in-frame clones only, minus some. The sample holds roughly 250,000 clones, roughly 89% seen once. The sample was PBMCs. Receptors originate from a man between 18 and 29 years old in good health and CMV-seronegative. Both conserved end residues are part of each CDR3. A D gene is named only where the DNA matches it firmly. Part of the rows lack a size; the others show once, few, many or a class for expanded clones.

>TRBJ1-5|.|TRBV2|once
TGTGCCAGCAGTGAACAGGGGCAGGACAATCAGCCCCAGCATTTT
CASSEQGQDNQPQHF
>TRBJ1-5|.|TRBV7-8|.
TGTGCCAGCAGCCTTCAGGGATTACATCAGCCCCAGCATTTT
CASSLQGLHQPQHF
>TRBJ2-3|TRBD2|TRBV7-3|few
TGTGCCAGCAGCTTAAGACTAGCGGAGGGCACAGATACGCAGTATTTT
CASSLRLAEGTDTQYF
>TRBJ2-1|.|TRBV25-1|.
TGTGCCAGCAGTGATCCCGGGAGCTCCTACAATGAGCAGTTCTTC
CASSDPGSSYNEQFF
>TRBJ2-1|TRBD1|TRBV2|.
TGTGCCAGCATCCCCGGGGTCGGAGACAGGGGCCCCTCCAATGAGCAGTTCTTC
CASIPGVGDRGPSNEQFF
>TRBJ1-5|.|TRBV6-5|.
TGTGCCAGCAGAAAAACAGTCGATCAGCCCCAGCATTTT
CASRKTVDQPQHF
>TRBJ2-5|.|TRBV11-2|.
TGTGCCAGCAGCTTAGATGCTAGCGTCGAAGAGACCCAGTACTTC
CASSLDASVEETQYF
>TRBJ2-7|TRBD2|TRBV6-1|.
TGTGCCAGCAGTGAAGGAGCGGGAGTTTTGTACGAGCAGTACTTC
CASSEGAGVLYEQYF
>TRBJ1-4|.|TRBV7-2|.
TGTGCCAGCAGCTCCTCCCCCCGAACTAATGAAAAACTGTTTTTT
CASSSSPRTNEKLFF
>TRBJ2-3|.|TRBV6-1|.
TGTGCCAGCACTGTCTTCACAGATACGCAGTATTTT
CASTVFTDTQYF
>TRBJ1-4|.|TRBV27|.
TGTGCCAGCAGTTCTCCAGGGGTCGATGAAAAACTGTTTTTT
CASSSPGVDEKLFF
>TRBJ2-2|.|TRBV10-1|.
TGCGCCAGCAGAGGAGGAACGAACACCGGGGAGCTGTTTTTT
CASRGGTNTGELFF
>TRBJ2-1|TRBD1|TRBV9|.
TGTGCCAGCAGCGTAGTAGGGGGCCATGAGCAGTTCTTC
CASSVVGGHEQFF
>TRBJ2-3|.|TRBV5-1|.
TGCGCCAGCAGCGTGGGAAACACGGGAGACACAGATACGCAGTATTTT
CASSVGNTGDTDTQYF
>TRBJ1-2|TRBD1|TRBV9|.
TGTGCCAGCAGCGACACAGGGGACTCTGGCTACACCTTC
CASSDTGDSGYTF
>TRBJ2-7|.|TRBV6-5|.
TGTGCCAGCAGTTACTCCCGCGGGTACGAGCAGTACTTC
CASSYSRGYEQYF
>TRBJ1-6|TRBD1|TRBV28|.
TGTGCCAGCAGCAGGGGGACGGAGGGGTATTCACCCCTCCACTTT
CASSRGTEGYSPLHF
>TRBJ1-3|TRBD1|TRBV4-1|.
TGCGCCAGCAGCCAATTTATACAGGGGGTCGTGTTTGGAAACACCATATATTTT
CASSQFIQGVVFGNTIYF
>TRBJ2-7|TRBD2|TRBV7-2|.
TGTGCCAGCAACCTCAGGACTAGCCATGAGCAGTACTTC
CASNLRTSHEQYF
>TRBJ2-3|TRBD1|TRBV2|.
TGTGCCAGCAGTGAACAAAGGACAGGGTCCTTAGATACGCAGTATTTT
CASSEQRTGSLDTQYF
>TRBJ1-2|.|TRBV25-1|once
TGTGCCAGCAGTGAAGGGGGGGGCTACACCTTC
CASSEGGGYTF
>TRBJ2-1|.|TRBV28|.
TGTGCCAGCAGTGCCCACGGGGGCAATGAGCAGTTCTTC
CASSAHGGNEQFF
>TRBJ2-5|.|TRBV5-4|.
TGTGCCAGCACCAGCCAGGGTAGAGAGACCCAGTACTTC
CASTSQGRETQYF
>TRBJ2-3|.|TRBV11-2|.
TGTGCCAGCAGCTTATCAGCAGATACGCAGTATTTT
CASSLSADTQYF
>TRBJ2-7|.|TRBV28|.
TGTGCCAGTTGCGGGTCAGGGGACGCCGTTTACGAGCAGTACTTC
CASCGSGDAVYEQYF
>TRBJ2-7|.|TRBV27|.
TGTGCCAGCACAAATGAACGGGTCACCCCTTCCTCCTACGAGCAGTACTTC
CASTNERVTPSSYEQYF
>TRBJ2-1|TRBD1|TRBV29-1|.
TGCAGCGTTGAAGATCGGACAGGGGGCAATGAGCAGTTCTTC
CSVEDRTGGNEQFF
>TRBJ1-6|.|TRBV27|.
TGTGCCAGCAGTTTATACGGGGAGTCACCCCTCCACTTT
CASSLYGESPLHF
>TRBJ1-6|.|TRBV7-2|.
TGTGCCAGCAGCTTAGGGGGGGCCCTCCACTTT
CASSLGGALHF
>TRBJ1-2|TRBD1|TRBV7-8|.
TGTGCCAGCAGCTACCTCCAGGAGGGGGCCTACTATGGCTACACCTTC
CASSYLQEGAYYGYTF
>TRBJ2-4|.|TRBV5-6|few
TGTGCCAGCAGCTTGGCCGGTAGCCACTACATTCAGTACTTC
CASSLAGSHYIQYF
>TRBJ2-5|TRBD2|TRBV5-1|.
TGCGCCAGCAGTACCGGGACTAGGGGTGAGACCCAGTACTTC
CASSTGTRGETQYF
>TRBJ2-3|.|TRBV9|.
TGTGCCAGCGGCACCCGGGGAGATACGCAGTATTTT
CASGTRGDTQYF
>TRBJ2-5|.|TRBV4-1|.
TGCGCCAGCAGCCACGCCCTTAGGAGAACCCGCGAAGAGACCCAGTACTTC
CASSHALRRTREETQYF
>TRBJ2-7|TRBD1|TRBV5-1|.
TGCGCCAGCAGCTTGGAGGGGGCGGAGCAGTACTTC
CASSLEGAEQYF
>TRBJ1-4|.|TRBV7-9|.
TGTGCCAGCAGCTTAGAAGGAGACGGTGAAAAACTGTTTTTT
CASSLEGDGEKLFF
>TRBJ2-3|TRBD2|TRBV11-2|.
TGTGCCAGCAGCTTAGTGAGCGGGAGTATTCCAGATACGCAGTATTTT
CASSLVSGSIPDTQYF
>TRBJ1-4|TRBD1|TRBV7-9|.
TGTGCCAGCAGCTCCCCGGGACAGGGAACAACTAATGAAAAACTGTTTTTT
CASSSPGQGTTNEKLFF
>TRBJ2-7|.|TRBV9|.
TGTGCCAGCAGCGTAGACCTGAGTACCTCCTACGAGCAGTACTTC
CASSVDLSTSYEQYF
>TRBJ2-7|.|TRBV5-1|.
TGCGCCAGCAGCTTTACGGGGGAAGGGTACGAGCAGTACTTC
CASSFTGEGYEQYF
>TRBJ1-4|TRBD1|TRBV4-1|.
TGCGCCAGCAGACACGGGGACAGGGAAGAAAAACTGTTTTTT
CASRHGDREEKLFF
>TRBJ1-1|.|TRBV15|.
TGTGCCACCAGCAGGGAAGGGCGGGACACTGAAGCTTTCTTT
CATSREGRDTEAFF
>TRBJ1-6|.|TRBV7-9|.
TGTGCCAGCAGCCTACAGGGAAGCTCCTATAATTCACCCCTCCACTTT
CASSLQGSSYNSPLHF
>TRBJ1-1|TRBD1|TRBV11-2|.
TGTGCCAGCAGCTCAGACAGGGGGACTGAAGCTTTCTTT
CASSSDRGTEAFF
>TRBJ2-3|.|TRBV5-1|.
TGCGCCAGCACCCCAGGGGGGTCAAACTCAGATACGCAGTATTTT
CASTPGGSNSDTQYF
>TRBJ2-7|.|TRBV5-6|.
TGTGCCAGCAGCTTCGCCCAGGGCACCTACGAGCAGTACTTC
CASSFAQGTYEQYF
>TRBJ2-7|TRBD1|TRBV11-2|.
TGTGCCAGCAGCTTAGCGGGACAGCTCTACGAGCAGTACTTC
CASSLAGQLYEQYF
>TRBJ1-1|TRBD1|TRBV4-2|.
TGTGCCAGCAGCCAAGGGAGGGACAGCATGAACACTGAAGCTTTCTTT
CASSQGRDSMNTEAFF
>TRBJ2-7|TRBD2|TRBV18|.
TGTGCCAGCTCACACGGGAGGATTAGCTCCTACGAGCAGTACTTC
CASSHGRISSYEQYF
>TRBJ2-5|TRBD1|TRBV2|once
TGTGCCAGCAGTCCGACAGGGAGTGGAGAGACCCAGTACTTC
CASSPTGSGETQYF
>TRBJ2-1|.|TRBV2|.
TGTGCCAGCTTCCTAGCGTCCTACAATGAGCAGTTCTTC
CASFLASYNEQFF
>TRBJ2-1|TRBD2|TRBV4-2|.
TGTGCCAGCAGCCTTACCAACTCGGCGGGAGGGCCAGGTGAGCAGTTCTTC
CASSLTNSAGGPGEQFF
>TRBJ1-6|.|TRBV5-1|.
TGCGCCAGCAGCTTGGAAGGGGCGACAAATTCACCCCTCCACTTT
CASSLEGATNSPLHF
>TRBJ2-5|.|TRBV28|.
TGTGCCAGCAGTTTTCGCATCTGGACAGAAGAGACCCAGTACTTC
CASSFRIWTEETQYF